This T cell receptor (beta chain) was obtained from a study of T cell responses to AZD1222 COVID-19 vaccine. Using immunoSEQ multiplex PCR, the repertoire was profiled, and TCRdb retains in-frame clones only, with some absent. The profile covers over 100,000 clones, with roughly 90% appearing a single time and about 1.1% taken by the ten largest. In regard to this clone: The target antigen is unknown.

This CDR3 is 15 amino acids long. The ends were cut back, 0 bases at V and 0 bases at J, with 10 bases in the middle. Germline values: CDR1 SGHKS, CDR2 YYEKEE (reference sequence). Study-level points and caveats: Spike was spanned by vaccine-associated CD4 TCRs, with dominance at 160-218 and 743-854. Donor demographics were predominantly white British with a female majority; clonal diversity may be underestimated.

The chain links TRBV5-5 to TRBJ2-7; D is ambiguous. This TCR came from an adult who received the AZD1222 COVID-19 vaccine. The specimen was peripheral blood, collected 28 days after the second AZD1222 dose. The DNA for the CDR3 is TGTGCCAGCAGCTTGGAGGGATGGAGCTCCTACGAGCAGTACTTC. Residues: CASSLEGWSSYEQYF.